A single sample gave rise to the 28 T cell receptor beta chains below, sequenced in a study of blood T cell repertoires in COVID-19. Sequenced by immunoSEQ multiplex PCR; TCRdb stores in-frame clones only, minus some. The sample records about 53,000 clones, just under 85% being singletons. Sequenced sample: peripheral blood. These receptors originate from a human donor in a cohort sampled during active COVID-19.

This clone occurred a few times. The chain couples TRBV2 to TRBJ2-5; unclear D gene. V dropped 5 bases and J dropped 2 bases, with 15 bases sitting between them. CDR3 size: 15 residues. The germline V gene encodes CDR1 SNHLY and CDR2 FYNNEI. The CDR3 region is CASSPKGTAQETQYF. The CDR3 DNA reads TGTGCCAGCAGTCCGAAAGGAACAGCACAAGAGACCCAGTACTTC.

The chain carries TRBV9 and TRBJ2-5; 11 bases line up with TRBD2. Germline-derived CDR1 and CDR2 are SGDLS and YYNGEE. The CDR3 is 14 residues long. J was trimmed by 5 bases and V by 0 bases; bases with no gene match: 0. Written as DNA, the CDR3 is TGTGCCAGCAGCGTAGGGACTAGCGGGGAGACCCAGTACTTC. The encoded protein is CASSVGTSGETQYF.

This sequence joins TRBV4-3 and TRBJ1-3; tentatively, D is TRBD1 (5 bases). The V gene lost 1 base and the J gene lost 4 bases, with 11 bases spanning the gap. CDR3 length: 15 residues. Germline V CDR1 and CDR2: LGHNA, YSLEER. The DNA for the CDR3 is TGCGCCAGCAGCCAAGTAGGGGATTACGGAAACACCATATATTTT. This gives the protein CASSQVGDYGNTIYF.

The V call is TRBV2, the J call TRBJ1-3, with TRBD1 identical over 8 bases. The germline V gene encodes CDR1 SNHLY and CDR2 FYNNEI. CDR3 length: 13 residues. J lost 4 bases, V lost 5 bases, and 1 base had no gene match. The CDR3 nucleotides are TGTGCCAGCAGTAGGGACAGGGGAAACACCATATATTTT. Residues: CASSRDRGNTIYF.

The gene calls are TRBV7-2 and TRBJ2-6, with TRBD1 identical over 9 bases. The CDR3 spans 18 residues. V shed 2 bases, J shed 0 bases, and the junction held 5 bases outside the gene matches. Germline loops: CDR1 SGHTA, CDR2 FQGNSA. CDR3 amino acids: CASSLRTGVASGANVLTF. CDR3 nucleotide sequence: TGTGCCAGCAGCTTACGGACAGGGGTTGCCTCTGGGGCCAACGTCCTGACTTTC.

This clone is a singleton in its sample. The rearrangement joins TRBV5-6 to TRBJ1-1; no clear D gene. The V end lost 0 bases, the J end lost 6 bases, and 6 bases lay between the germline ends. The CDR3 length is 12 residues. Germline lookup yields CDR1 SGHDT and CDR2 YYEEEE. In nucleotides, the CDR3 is TGTGCCAGCAGCTTGGCCGAGGCTGAAGCTTTCTTT. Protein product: CASSLAEAEAFF.

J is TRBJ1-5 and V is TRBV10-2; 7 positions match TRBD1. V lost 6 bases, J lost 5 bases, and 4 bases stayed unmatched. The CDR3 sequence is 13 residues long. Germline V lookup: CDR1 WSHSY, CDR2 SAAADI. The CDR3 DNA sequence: TGCGCCAGCAGCGCAACAGGGGATCAGCCCCAGCATTTT. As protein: CASSATGDQPQHF.

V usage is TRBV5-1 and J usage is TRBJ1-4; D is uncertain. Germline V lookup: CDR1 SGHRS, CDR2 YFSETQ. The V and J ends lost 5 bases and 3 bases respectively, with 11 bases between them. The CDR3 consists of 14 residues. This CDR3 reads CASRESGSNEKLFF. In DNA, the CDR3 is TGCGCCAGCAGAGAGTCAGGTTCTAATGAAAAACTGTTTTTT.

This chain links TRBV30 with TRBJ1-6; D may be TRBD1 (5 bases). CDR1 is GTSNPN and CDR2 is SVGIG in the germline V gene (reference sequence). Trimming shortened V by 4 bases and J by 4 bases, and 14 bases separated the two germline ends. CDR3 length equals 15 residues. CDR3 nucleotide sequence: TGTGCCTGGAATCGGGGGAGAGGGTATAATTCACCCCTCCACTTT. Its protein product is CAWNRGRGYNSPLHF.

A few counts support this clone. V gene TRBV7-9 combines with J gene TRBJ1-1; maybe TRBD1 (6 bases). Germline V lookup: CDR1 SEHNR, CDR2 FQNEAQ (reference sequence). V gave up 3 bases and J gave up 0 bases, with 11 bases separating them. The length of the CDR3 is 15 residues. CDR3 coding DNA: TGTGCCAGCAGCTTGGGTCAGGGGATGAACACTGAAGCTTTCTTT. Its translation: CASSLGQGMNTEAFF.

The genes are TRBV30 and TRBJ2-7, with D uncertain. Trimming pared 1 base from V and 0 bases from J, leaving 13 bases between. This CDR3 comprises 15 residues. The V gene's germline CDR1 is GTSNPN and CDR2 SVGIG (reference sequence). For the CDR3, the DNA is TGTGCCTGGAGTGGAAGACACGTAAGCTCCTACGAGCAGTACTTC. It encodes CAWSGRHVSSYEQYF.

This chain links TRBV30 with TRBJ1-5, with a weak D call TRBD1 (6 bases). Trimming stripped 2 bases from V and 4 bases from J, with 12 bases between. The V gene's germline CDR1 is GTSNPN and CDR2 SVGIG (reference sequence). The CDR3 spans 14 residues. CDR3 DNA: TGTGCCTGGAGTAAGGACAGCCTAAATCAGCCCCAGCATTTT. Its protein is CAWSKDSLNQPQHF.

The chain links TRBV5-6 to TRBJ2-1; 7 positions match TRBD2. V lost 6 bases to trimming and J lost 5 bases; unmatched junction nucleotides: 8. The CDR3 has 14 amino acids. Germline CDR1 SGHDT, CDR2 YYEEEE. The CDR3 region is CASTREARNNEQFF. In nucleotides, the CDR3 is TGTGCCAGCACCCGGGAGGCCCGAAACAATGAGCAGTTCTTC. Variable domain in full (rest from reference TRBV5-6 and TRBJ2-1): DAGVTQSPTHLIKTRGQQVTLRCSPKSGHDTVSWYQQALGQGPQFIFQYYEEEERQRGNFPDRFSGHQFPNYSSELNVNALLLGDSALYLCASTREARNNEQFFGPGTRLTVL.

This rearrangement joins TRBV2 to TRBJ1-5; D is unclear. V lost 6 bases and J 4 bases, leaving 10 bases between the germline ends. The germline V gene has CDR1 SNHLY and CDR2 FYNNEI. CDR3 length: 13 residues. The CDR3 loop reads CASRRQLNQPQHF. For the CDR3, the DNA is TGTGCCAGCAGGAGGCAGCTAAATCAGCCCCAGCATTTT.

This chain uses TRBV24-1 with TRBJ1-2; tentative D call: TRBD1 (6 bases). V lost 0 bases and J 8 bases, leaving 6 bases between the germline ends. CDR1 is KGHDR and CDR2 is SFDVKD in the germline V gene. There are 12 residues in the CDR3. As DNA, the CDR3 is TGTGCCACCAGTGATTTGAGGGGGGGCTACACCTTC. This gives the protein CATSDLRGGYTF.

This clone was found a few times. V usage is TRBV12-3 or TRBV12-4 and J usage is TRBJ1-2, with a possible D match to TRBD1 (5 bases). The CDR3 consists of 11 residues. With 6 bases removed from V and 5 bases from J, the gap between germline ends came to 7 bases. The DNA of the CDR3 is TGTGCCAGCAGCCCAGGGTATGGCTACACCTTC. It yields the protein CASSPGYGYTF.

The CDR3 sequence is CASSSGTGSSGANVLTF. The CDR3 DNA reads as TGTGCCAGCAGCTCCGGGACAGGGAGCTCTGGGGCCAACGTCCTGACTTTC. This chain links TRBV2 with TRBJ2-6, with 9 nucleotides matching TRBD1. V dropped 6 bases and J dropped 0; count of bases not matched to a gene: 6. The CDR3 has 17 residues. Germline V gives CDR1 SNHLY, CDR2 FYNNEI. The whole variable domain, filled in from reference TRBV2 and TRBJ2-6, reads EPEVTQTPSHQVTQMGQEVILRCVPISNHLYFYWYRQILGQKVEFLVSFYNNEISEKSEIFDDQFSVERPDGSNFTLKIRSTKLEDSAMYFCASSSGTGSSGANVLTFGAGSRLTVL.

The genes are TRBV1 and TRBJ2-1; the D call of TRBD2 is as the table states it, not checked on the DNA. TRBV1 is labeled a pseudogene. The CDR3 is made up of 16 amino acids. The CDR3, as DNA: TGCACCAGCAGCCACGACGGGACTAGCGGGCCGAATGAGCAGTTCTTC. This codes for CTSSHDGTSGPNEQFF.

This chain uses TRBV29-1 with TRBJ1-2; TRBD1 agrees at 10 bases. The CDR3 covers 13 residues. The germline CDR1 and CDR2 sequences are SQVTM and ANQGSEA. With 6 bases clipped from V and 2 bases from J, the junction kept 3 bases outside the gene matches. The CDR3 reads CSVGQGGNYGYTF. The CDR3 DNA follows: TGCAGCGTCGGACAGGGGGGGAACTATGGCTACACCTTC.

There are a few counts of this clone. The DNA for the CDR3 is TGTGCCATCAGTGAGTCGAGCGGGAGGGCATTTTCTGGTGGCTACACCTTC. Its translation is CAISESSGRAFSGGYTF. The chain links TRBV10-3 to TRBJ1-2, with unresolved D. This CDR3 contains 17 residues. In germline, CDR1 is ENHRY, CDR2 SYGVKD. Trimming left V 0 bases short and J 7 bases short, with 21 bases between.

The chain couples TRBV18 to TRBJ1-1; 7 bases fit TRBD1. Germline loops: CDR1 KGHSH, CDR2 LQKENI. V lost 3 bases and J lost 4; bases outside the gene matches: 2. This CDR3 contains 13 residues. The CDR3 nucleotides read TGTGCCAGCTCACCCCAGGGGGGCACTGAAGCTTTCTTT. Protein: CASSPQGGTEAFF.

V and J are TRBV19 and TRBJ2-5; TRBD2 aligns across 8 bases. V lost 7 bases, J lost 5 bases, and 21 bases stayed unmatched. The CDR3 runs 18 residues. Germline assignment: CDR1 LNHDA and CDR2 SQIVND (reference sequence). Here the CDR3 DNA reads TGTGCCAGTAACCCTTCCCCGGGAGGGATTCCTCGAGCGGAGACCCAGTACTTC. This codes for CASNPSPGGIPRAETQYF. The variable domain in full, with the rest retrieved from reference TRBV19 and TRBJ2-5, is DGGITQSPKYLFRKEGQNVTLSCEQNLNHDAMYWYRQDPGQGLRLIYYSQIVNDFQKGDIAEGYSVSREKKESFPLTVTSAQKNPTAFYLCASNPSPGGIPRAETQYFGPGTRLLVL.

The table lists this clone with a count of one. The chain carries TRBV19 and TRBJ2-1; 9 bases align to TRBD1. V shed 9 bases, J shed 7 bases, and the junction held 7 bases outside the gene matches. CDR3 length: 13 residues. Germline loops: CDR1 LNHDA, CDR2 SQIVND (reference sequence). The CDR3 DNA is TGTGCCAGCACCGGGACAGGGTGGAATGAGCAGTTCTTC. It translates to CASTGTGWNEQFF.

CDR3 sequence (DNA): TGTGCCAGTAGTATCGTCGCTGGACAGGGTTTCTACGAGCAGTACTTC. It codes for CASSIVAGQGFYEQYF. This chain links TRBV19 with TRBJ2-7; TRBD1 matches at 8 bases. This CDR3 spans 16 amino acids. Germline V lookup: CDR1 LNHDA, CDR2 SQIVND (reference sequence). The V gene end was trimmed by 3 bases and the J gene end by 3 bases; junction bases not matched to a gene: 10.

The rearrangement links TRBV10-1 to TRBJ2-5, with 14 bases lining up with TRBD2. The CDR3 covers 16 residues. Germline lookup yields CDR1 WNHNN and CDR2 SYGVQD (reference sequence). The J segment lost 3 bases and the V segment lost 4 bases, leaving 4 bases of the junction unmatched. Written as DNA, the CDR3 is TGCGCCAGCAGTGCCGGGGGACTAGCGGGGGAAGAGACCCAGTACTTC. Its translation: CASSAGGLAGEETQYF.

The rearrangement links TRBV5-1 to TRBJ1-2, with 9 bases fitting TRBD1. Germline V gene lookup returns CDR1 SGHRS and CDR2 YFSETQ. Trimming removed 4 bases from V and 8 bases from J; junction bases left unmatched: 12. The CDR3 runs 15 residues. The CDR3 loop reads CASSPGTGSVWGYTF. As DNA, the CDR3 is TGCGCCAGCAGCCCCGGGACAGGGTCCGTCTGGGGCTACACCTTC.

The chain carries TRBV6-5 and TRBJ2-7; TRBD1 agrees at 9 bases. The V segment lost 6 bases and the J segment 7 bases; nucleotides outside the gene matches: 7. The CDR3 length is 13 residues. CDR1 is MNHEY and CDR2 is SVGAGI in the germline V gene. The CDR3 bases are TGTGCCAGCAGGGGACAGGGCACGGGGGAGCAGTACTTC. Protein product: CASRGQGTGEQYF.

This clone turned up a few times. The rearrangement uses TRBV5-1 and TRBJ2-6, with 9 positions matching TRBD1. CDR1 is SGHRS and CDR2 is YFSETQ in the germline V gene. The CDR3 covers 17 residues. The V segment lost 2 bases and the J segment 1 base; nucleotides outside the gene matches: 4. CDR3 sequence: CASSFDRGDSGANVLTF. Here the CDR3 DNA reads TGCGCCAGCAGCTTCGACAGGGGGGATTCTGGGGCCAACGTCCTGACTTTC.